A single sample is the source of the 20 T cell receptor beta chains below, sequenced in a study of blood T cells in healthy people across ages. Primed by a sample-barcoded 5' primer and a J-beta primer mix, a second PCR proceeded for roughly 7 to 11 cycles. TCRdb analysed the 5' RACE reads with MiXCR anew, one entry per CDR3 protein. In the table there are 550,000 to 700,000 distinct CDR3 sequences, 27% of which are singletons. The sequenced material came from blood. The receptors originated from a woman aged 70-85 years in good health.

This clonotype was seen only a few times. The rearrangement joins TRBV5-8 to TRBJ1-2; 7 bases align to TRBD1. Trimming removed 4 bases from V and 7 bases from J; junction bases left unmatched: 4. The CDR3 is 12 residues long. From germline, CDR1 is SGHTS and CDR2 YDEGEE. The CDR3 spells CASSRQGPGYTF. The CDR3 DNA reads as TGTGCCAGCAGCAGACAGGGACCTGGCTACACCTTC.

This chain joins TRBV21-1 and TRBJ2-2; the D call of TRBD1 is as the table states it, not checked on the DNA. TRBV21-1 is classified as a pseudogene. This CDR3 spans 16 amino acids. CDR3 nucleotides: TGTGCCAGCAGCGCTGTGCGGACACCTAACACCGGGGAGCTGTTTTTT. The encoded protein is CASSAVRTPNTGELFF.

The chain couples TRBV7-2 to TRBJ2-7; 8 bases agree with TRBD1. V shed 4 bases and J 4 bases; nucleotides not matched to a gene: 9. Germline CDR1 is SGHTA and CDR2 is FQGNSA. There are 15 residues in the CDR3. CDR3 protein: CASSSTGDRKYEQYF. CDR3 coding DNA: TGTGCCAGCAGCTCCACGGGGGACAGGAAATACGAGCAGTACTTC.

V and J are TRBV6-6 and TRBJ1-2; D remains ambiguous. The V end lost 5 bases, the J end lost 6 bases, and 4 bases lay between the germline ends. The CDR3 consists of 10 residues. Germline V gene sequence: CDR1 MNHNY, CDR2 SVGAGI (reference sequence). As DNA, the CDR3 is TGTGCCAGCAGTGGAGATGGCTACACCTTC. Protein sequence: CASSGDGYTF.

This clonotype was observed at least ten times. The chain employs TRBV15 and TRBJ2-7; 7 bases agree with TRBD1. Germline lookup yields CDR1 LNHNV and CDR2 YYDKDF (reference sequence). The junction had 5 bases not matched to a gene; V was cut back by 3 bases and J by 3 bases. This CDR3 spans 14 amino acids. CDR3 DNA sequence: TGTGCCACCAGCAGCCCGGGACAGTTCTACGAGCAGTACTTC. It is translated as CATSSPGQFYEQYF.

This rearrangement joins TRBV7-2 to TRBJ1-1, with D unclear. The CDR3 consists of 14 residues. Germline assignment: CDR1 SGHTA and CDR2 FQGNSA. V was trimmed by 1 base and J by 1 base, leaving 7 bases between them. The CDR3 is CASSLVRRNTEAFF. The CDR3 DNA is TGTGCCAGCAGCTTAGTCAGGAGGAACACTGAAGCTTTCTTT.

Here the CDR3 reads CASSLAALSTEAFF. The CDR3 nucleotides read TGCGCCAGCAGCTTGGCGGCTCTGAGCACTGAAGCTTTCTTT. This chain uses TRBV5-1 with TRBJ1-1; no firm D call. Germline V CDR1 and CDR2: SGHRS, YFSETQ. The CDR3 contains 14 residues. With 0 bases removed from V and 4 bases from J, the gap between germline ends came to 10 bases.

This chain uses TRBV7-6 with TRBJ2-1, with a possible D match to TRBD2 (5 bases). The J call may be incorrect, as the DNA end agrees better with TRBJ2-7. Germline V lookup: CDR1 SGHVS, CDR2 FNYEAQ. CDR3 size: 14 residues. The CDR3 nucleotides read TGTGCCAGCAGTACGACTCCGGGGACCTACGAGCAGTACTTC. Residues: CASSTTPGTYEQYF.

This CDR3 reads CAGIVGEKLFF. The CDR3, as DNA: TGTGCCGGAATAGTAGGTGAAAAACTGTTTTTT. The J gene is TRBJ1-4, the V gene TRBV19; D unclear. V lost 11 bases and J lost 7, with 11 bases in between. The CDR3 is 11 residues long. Germline V CDR1 and CDR2: LNHDA, SQIVND (reference sequence).

V is TRBV5-1 and J is TRBJ1-2, with D possibly being TRBD1 (6 bases). Trimming took 3 bases from V and 4 from J, leaving 16 bases between them. CDR1 SGHRS and CDR2 YFSETQ come from the germline V gene. This CDR3 is built from 15 residues. The CDR3 sequence: CASSSARTEGYGYTF. In DNA form, the CDR3 reads TGCGCCAGCAGCTCCGCGAGGACAGAGGGCTATGGCTACACCTTC. Full variable domain (outside the CDR3, taken from reference TRBV5-1 and TRBJ1-2): KAGVTQTPRYLIKTRGQQVTLSCSPISGHRSVSWYQQTPGQGLQFLFEYFSETQRNKGNFPGRFSGRQFSNSRSEMNVSTLELGDSALYLCASSSARTEGYGYTFGSGTRLTVV.

As DNA, the CDR3 is TGTGCCAGCAGCTTAGGGGGTTACAACTCTGGGGCCAACGTCCTGACTTTC. This codes for CASSLGGYNSGANVLTF. The genes are TRBV7-2 and TRBJ2-6; D not certain. The germline gives CDR1 SGHTA, CDR2 FQGNSA. The V end lost 1 base, the J end lost 0 bases, and 10 bases lay between the germline ends. The CDR3 has 17 amino acids.

V is TRBV20-1 and J is TRBJ2-7, with D unclear. The CDR3 loop spans 12 amino acids. V gave up 3 bases and J gave up 2 bases, with 8 bases separating them. The germline V gene has CDR1 DFQATT and CDR2 SNEGSKA (reference sequence). CDR3 residues: CSARWDTYEQYF. CDR3 nucleotide sequence: TGCAGTGCTAGGTGGGATACCTACGAGCAGTACTTC.

This clonotype came up many times. V and J are TRBV12-5 and TRBJ1-2, with 9 bases aligning to TRBD1. The CDR3 totals 13 residues. V dropped 7 bases and J dropped 8; count of bases not matched to a gene: 8. Per the germline V gene, CDR1 is LGHNT and CDR2 is FRNRAP. The CDR3 DNA follows: TGTGCTAGTGCCCCGGACAGGGGATACGGCTACACCTTC. It translates to CASAPDRGYGYTF.

This chain links TRBV5-1 with TRBJ1-4; D ambiguous. CDR1 SGHRS and CDR2 YFSETQ come from the germline V gene. The CDR3 spans 13 residues. V was shortened by 3 bases and J by 3 bases, with 6 bases between the two germline ends. CDR3 residues: CASSSPPNEKLFF. The CDR3 DNA reads as TGCGCCAGCAGCTCCCCCCCTAATGAAAAACTGTTTTTT.

This clonotype was counted between two and nine times. The chain links TRBV20-1 to TRBJ2-7; D not resolved. The V end was cut by 3 bases, the J end by 9 bases, with 18 bases between. The V gene's germline CDR1 is DFQATT and CDR2 SNEGSKA (reference sequence). This CDR3 spans 13 amino acids. CDR3 nucleotides: TGCAGTGCTAGGGGCCCCGGTGGGGATGGGCAGTACTTC. This codes for CSARGPGGDGQYF.

V and J are TRBV5-1 and TRBJ2-1; no reliable D call. V was trimmed by 0 bases and J by 6 bases, leaving 7 bases between them. The length of the CDR3 is 13 residues. The V gene's germline CDR1 is SGHRS and CDR2 YFSETQ. CDR3 in amino acids: CASSLEVLNEQFF. The CDR3 coding sequence is TGCGCCAGCAGCTTGGAAGTCCTCAATGAGCAGTTCTTC.

This clonotype was seen at least ten times. The CDR3 DNA reads TGTGCCAGCAGCTACTACAGGGGTGAGAAGTCACCCCTCCACTTT. Translation gives CASSYYRGEKSPLHF. V gene TRBV7-2 combines with J gene TRBJ1-6; 7 positions agree with TRBD1. This CDR3 is built from 15 residues. Germline V gives CDR1 SGHTA, CDR2 FQGNSA. The junction had 10 bases not matched to a gene; V was cut back by 4 bases and J by 10 bases.

This clonotype came up a few times. The rearrangement links TRBV20-1 to TRBJ1-3, with 7 bases matching TRBD1. Germline CDR1 reads DFQATT; CDR2 reads SNEGSKA (reference sequence). The CDR3 totals 15 residues. Trimming took 4 bases from V and 1 from J; bases not matched to a gene: 7. The CDR3 sequence is CSAIPGQNSGNTIYF. The DNA for the CDR3 is TGCAGTGCTATTCCGGGACAGAATTCTGGAAACACCATATATTTT.

For the CDR3, the DNA is TGTGCCAGCAGCCCCTCTTTGGAGCGGGGGGGTAGTAATGAGCAGTTCTTC. The encoded protein is CASSPSLERGGSNEQFF. This rearrangement joins TRBV3-1 to TRBJ2-1; 10 bases are a match to TRBD2. In germline, CDR1 is LGHDT, CDR2 YNNKEL (reference sequence). The CDR3 contains 17 residues. The junction had 13 bases not matched to a gene; V was cut back by 4 bases and J by 7 bases.

The table lists this clonotype with a few counts. The chain carries TRBV5-6 and TRBJ1-4, with 11 bases lining up with TRBD1. J was trimmed by 8 bases and V by 6 bases; bases with no gene match: 6. There are 14 residues in the CDR3. Germline V lookup: CDR1 SGHDT, CDR2 YYEEEE. In nucleotides, the CDR3 is TGTGCCAGCAACCGCCGGGACAGGGGGGAAAAACTGTTTTTT. Protein: CASNRRDRGEKLFF.